This TCR beta chain stems from a study of blood T cells in healthy people across ages. The overall study: About one barcoded beta molecule per two T cells was the capture yield of template switching.

As concerns this clonotype: One end of the junction does not line up with germline, which may come from a read error.

Then a second PCR, running about 7 to 11 cycles, was carried out with a sample-barcoded 5' primer and a J-beta primer mix. TCRdb re-analysed the 5' RACE reads in MiXCR, keeping a single row per CDR3 protein. The table includes roughly 2 million distinct CDR3 sequences, around 48% detected once. Germline V gives CDR1 DFQATT, CDR2 SNEGSKA (reference sequence). The CDR3 contains 13 residues. Peripheral blood, about 10 milliliters per donor, was collected. Total RNA, at least 5 micrograms per sample, was extracted from PBMCs. This sequence originates from a woman aged 40 to 49 in good health. The chain joins TRBV20-1 to TRBJ2-4; D may match TRBD1 or TRBD2 (6 bases each). The material sequenced was blood. CDR3 in amino acids: CGARGGAKNIQYF. The CDR3 DNA is TGCGGTGCTAGAGGGGGGGCCAAAAACATTCAGTACTTC.